The 3 T cell receptor beta chains listed next were all sequenced from one sample in a study of regulatory T cells in long-lasting Graves disease. CDR3-region Arm-PCR and iRepertoire HTBI primers produced the TCR beta libraries. A single record per CDR3 protein comes from TCRdb applying MiXCR to the multiplex PCR reads. Here the sample spans 400,000 to 500,000 distinct CDR3 sequences, 12% to 15% being singletons. Time point described: newly diagnosed GD, antithyroid drugs for less than 3 months. PBMCs provided the RNA from which the TCR library was made. The sample was also linked to a second study, of T cells in Graves' hyperthyroidism and ophthalmopathy.

Sequences were derived from peripheral blood mononuclear cells (PBMCs), sampled at new diagnosis, from a patient treated with antithyroid drugs. All receptors come from a woman between 45 and 60 years old with Graves disease.

This clonotype was seen repeatedly, ten times or more. V and J are TRBV28 and TRBJ1-2; D is ambiguous. Germline V gives CDR1 MDHEN, CDR2 SYDVKM. V was clipped by 7 bases and J by 4 bases, with 10 bases between them. The CDR3 loop spans 12 amino acids. The CDR3 reads CASNSGSYGYTF. In nucleotides, the CDR3 is TGTGCCAGCAACTCCGGGAGCTATGGCTACACCTTC.

The chain is built from TRBV6-1 and TRBJ2-7; TRBD1 matches at 7 bases. The CDR3 runs to 20 residues. The germline gives CDR1 MNHNS, CDR2 SASEGT. V gave up 6 bases and J gave up 0 bases; unmatched junction bases: 23. The CDR3 coding sequence is TGTGCCAGCAGACACACCTTCCCGCTACCGGGACAGCTAAACTCCTACGAGCAGTACTTC. Encoded protein: CASRHTFPLPGQLNSYEQYF.

The V gene is TRBV5-7, the J gene TRBJ2-2; TRBD2 might be the D (5 bases). TRBV5-7 is an open reading frame whose function is uncertain. V lost 0 bases to trimming and J lost 1 base, with 10 bases between them. The CDR3 is 16 residues long. CDR3: CASSLVGAVNTGELFF. Here the CDR3 DNA reads TGTGCCAGCAGCTTGGTTGGAGCGGTGAACACCGGGGAGCTGTTTTTT.